One T cell receptor beta chain is described in this entry. This sample is drawn from a study of blood T cell repertoires in COVID-19. About the research overall: Acute and convalescent COVID-19 samples came from the United States, Italy and Spain.

CDR3 size: 15 residues. V gave up 0 bases and J gave up 4 bases, with 11 bases separating them. Germline V gene lookup returns CDR1 SGDLS and CDR2 YYNGEE. Per the authors' pipeline: Estimates of nucleated cell counts were drawn from the amplification of reference gene primers. Produced via immunoSEQ multiplex PCR; TCRdb's table is partial and in-frame only. V and J calls and clone size are those listed in that table; D and trimming were worked out from the DNA. The sample records under 150,000 clones, roughly 84% being singletons. What was sequenced was peripheral blood. The sequence was obtained from a woman at least 80 years old with acute or convalescent COVID-19. V gene TRBV9 combines with J gene TRBJ1-5; possibly TRBD1 for D (5 bases). The CDR3 is CASSVDGQGNQPQHF. For the CDR3, the DNA is TGTGCCAGCAGCGTAGACGGCCAGGGAAATCAGCCCCAGCATTTT.